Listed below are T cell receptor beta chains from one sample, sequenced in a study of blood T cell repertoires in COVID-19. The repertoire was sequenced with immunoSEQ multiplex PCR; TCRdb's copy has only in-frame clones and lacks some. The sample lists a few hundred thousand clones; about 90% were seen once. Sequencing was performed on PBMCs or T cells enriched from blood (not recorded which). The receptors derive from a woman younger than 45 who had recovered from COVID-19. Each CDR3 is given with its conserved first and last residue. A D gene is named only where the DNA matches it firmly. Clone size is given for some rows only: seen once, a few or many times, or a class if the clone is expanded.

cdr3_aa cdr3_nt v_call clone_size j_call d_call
CASSPYTRNEQYF TGTGCCAGCAGTCCCTACACTAGGAACGAGCAGTACTTC TRBV27 . TRBJ2-7 .
CASSQDRLERSTYEQYF TGTGCCAGCAGCCAAGATCGGTTGGAGCGGTCGACTTACGAGCAGTACTTC TRBV3-1/TRBV3-2 . TRBJ2-7 .
CASSPLPNRGMNTEAFF TGCGCCAGCAGCCCATTACCCAACAGGGGGATGAACACTGAAGCTTTCTTT TRBV5-1 . TRBJ1-1 TRBD1
CAIGPGDRGSYEQYF TGTGCCATCGGACCGGGGGACAGGGGGTCCTACGAGCAGTACTTC TRBV10-3 . TRBJ2-7 TRBD1
CAWSPGTGYYYEQYF TGTGCCTGGAGTCCCGGGACAGGCTACTACTACGAGCAGTACTTC TRBV30 few TRBJ2-7 TRBD1
CASSLPDRYQETQYF TGTGCCAGCAGTTTACCCGACAGATACCAAGAGACCCAGTACTTC TRBV28 few TRBJ2-5 .
CASSPRVAGNTGELFF TGTGCCAGCAGCCCACGAGTAGCGGGGAACACCGGGGAGCTGTTTTTT TRBV5-4 once TRBJ2-2 TRBD2
CASSHYRTGQIFF TGTGCCAGCAGCCATTACCGCACGGGACAAATCTTTTTT TRBV3-1/TRBV3-2 . TRBJ1-4 .
CASRVGGGPYYEQYF TGTGCCAGCAGGGTTGGGGGGGGCCCTTACTACGAGCAGTACTTC TRBV27 . TRBJ2-7 .
CASSTTDYNEQFF TGTGCCAGCAGCACGACAGACTACAATGAGCAGTTCTTC TRBV5-4 . TRBJ2-1 .
CSASSGGGKETQYF TGCAGTGCTAGTTCGGGAGGAGGGAAAGAGACCCAGTACTTC TRBV20-1 . TRBJ2-5 TRBD2
CASSIALWSSYEQYF TGTGCCAGTAGTATAGCCCTATGGAGCTCCTACGAGCAGTACTTC TRBV19 . TRBJ2-7 .
CASSPGQVNYGYTF TGTGCCAGCAGTCCCGGACAGGTTAACTATGGCTACACCTTC TRBV27 . TRBJ1-2 TRBD1
CASSAQGANTEAFF TGTGCCAGCAGCGCACAGGGGGCAAACACTGAAGCTTTCTTT TRBV2 many TRBJ1-1 TRBD1
CASSPSSGAGSYEQYF TGTGCCAGCAGCCCCAGCTCAGGGGCAGGTTCCTACGAGCAGTACTTC TRBV7-8 . TRBJ2-7 .
CASSEGGAGETGELFF TGTGCCAGCAGTGAAGGAGGGGCAGGGGAGACCGGGGAGCTGTTTTTT TRBV2 . TRBJ2-2 .
CASSQDPPAGGTDTQYF TGTGCCAGCAGCCAAGATCCCCCAGCGGGGGGTACAGATACGCAGTATTTT TRBV3-1/TRBV3-2 many TRBJ2-3 TRBD2
CASSLSTTATNEKLFF TGCGCCAGCAGCTTGTCGACGACAGCTACGAATGAAAAACTGTTTTTT TRBV5-1 . TRBJ1-4 .
CASSQDQDPYNEQFF TGTGCCAGCAGCCAAGATCAGGATCCCTACAATGAGCAGTTCTTC TRBV3-1/TRBV3-2 . TRBJ2-1 .
CASRRGNTEAFF TGTGCAAGTCGCAGAGGGAACACTGAAGCTTTCTTT TRBV12-2 . TRBJ1-1 .
CASSLTVVQPQHF TGTGCCAGCAGCTTGACAGTGGTTCAGCCCCAGCATTTT TRBV12-3/TRBV12-4 few TRBJ1-5 .